Presented here are 25 T cell receptor beta chains from one specimen sequenced in a study of STAT3 mutations in large granular lymphocyte leukemia. These receptors are not linked to any known antigen. Data came from immunoSEQ multiplex PCR; TCRdb stores just in-frame clones and leaves some out. The table has under 5,500 clones, 66% seen once; the top ten hold roughly two thirds. Study-level points and caveats: In T-cell large granular lymphocyte leukemia, about half of patients showed multiple immunodominant subclonotypes.

Material: peripheral blood mononuclear cells. These receptors came from a man in his fifties or sixties with T-cell large granular lymphocyte leukemia. Some clones in this sample may be carry-over from other donors' samples.

This clone was counted a single time. This chain links TRBV7-8 with TRBJ2-7; TRBD2 agrees at 10 bases. The germline V gene has CDR1 SGHVS and CDR2 FQNEAQ. The CDR3 has 15 amino acids. V gave up 2 bases and J gave up 4 bases; unmatched junction bases: 5. CDR3 sequence: CASSLTLAGEYEQYF. CDR3 nucleotide sequence: TGTGCCAGCAGCTTAACCCTAGCGGGGGAGTACGAGCAGTACTTC.

This clone appeared a few times. This rearrangement joins TRBV7-2 to TRBJ2-5, with D perhaps matching TRBD1 (6 bases). The CDR3 extends over 15 amino acids. Germline-derived CDR1 and CDR2 are SGHTA and FQGNSA. V was trimmed by 3 bases and J by 2 bases, leaving 13 bases between them. The CDR3 nucleotides read TGTGCCAGCAGCTTGCAAGGGGGAAGTCAAGAGACCCAGTACTTC. Residues: CASSLQGGSQETQYF.

J is TRBJ1-6 and V is TRBV28, with D possibly TRBD1 on 5 matching bases. With 7 bases removed from V and 7 bases from J, the gap between germline ends came to 14 bases. Per the germline V gene, CDR1 is MDHEN and CDR2 is SYDVKM. This CDR3 is 14 amino acids long. The CDR3 protein is CASKTRVENSPLHF. DNA of the CDR3: TGTGCCAGCAAAACCAGGGTCGAGAATTCACCCCTCCACTTT.

This chain joins TRBV30 and TRBJ2-6, with D perhaps matching TRBD1 (6 bases). The CDR3 runs to 14 residues. Germline lookup yields CDR1 GTSNPN and CDR2 SVGIG (reference sequence). With 5 bases removed from V and 3 bases from J, the gap between germline ends came to 11 bases. The CDR3 protein is CAWYKGGGANVLTF. DNA of the CDR3: TGTGCCTGGTATAAAGGGGGTGGGGCCAACGTCCTGACTTTC.

The chain uses TRBV5-6 and TRBJ1-1; D not certain. Trimming shortened V by 4 bases and J by 1 base, and 14 bases separated the two germline ends. This CDR3 is built from 15 residues. From germline, CDR1 is SGHDT and CDR2 YYEEEE. The CDR3 region is CASSTVPTTNTEAFF. CDR3 sequence (DNA): TGTGCCAGCAGCACGGTCCCTACAACGAACACTGAAGCTTTCTTT.

This clone was detected only a few times. The genes are TRBV6-5 and TRBJ1-3, with D possibly matching TRBD1 (5 bases). Per the germline V gene, CDR1 is MNHEY and CDR2 is SVGAGI. The V gene lost 2 bases and the J gene lost 0 bases, with 5 bases spanning the gap. This CDR3 region has 14 residues. The DNA of the CDR3 is TGTGCCAGCAGTTACGGGGGCTCTGGAAACACCATATATTTT. Encoded protein: CASSYGGSGNTIYF.

The sample holds one count of this clone. V and J are TRBV13 and TRBJ1-2; D is unclear. Trimming took 2 bases from V and 0 from J, leaving 1 base between them. The CDR3 contains 12 residues. The germline gives CDR1 PRHDT, CDR2 FYEKMQ (reference sequence). CDR3 loop: CASSLSNYGYTF. The CDR3 DNA sequence: TGTGCCAGCAGCTTATCTAACTATGGCTACACCTTC.

The CDR3 DNA follows: TGCGCCAGCAGCCAAGATTTCGAGGGGAACTATGGCTACACCTTC. Amino acids: CASSQDFEGNYGYTF. The V and J genes are TRBV4-3 and TRBJ1-2, with a possible D match to TRBD1 (5 bases). Trimming took 0 bases from V and 2 from J, leaving 10 bases between them. CDR3 length: 15 residues. CDR1 and CDR2 from the germline V gene are LGHNA and YSLEER.

The genes are TRBV5-4 and TRBJ1-2, with D possibly TRBD1 on 6 matching bases. The CDR3 spans 15 residues. The V gene lost 5 bases and the J gene lost 5 bases, with 19 bases spanning the gap. Germline V CDR1 and CDR2: SGHNT, YYREEE (reference sequence). CDR3 DNA: TGTGCCAGCAGGCTGGCCCTGGACAGTCCTTATGGCTACACCTTC. This sequence encodes CASRLALDSPYGYTF.

The chain recombines TRBV5-6 with TRBJ1-2, with TRBD1 as a possible D gene (5 bases). The V end was cut by 1 base, the J end by 11 bases, with 21 bases between. Germline V gene sequence: CDR1 SGHDT, CDR2 YYEEEE. The CDR3 spans 15 residues. CDR3 coding DNA: TGTGCCAGCAGCTTGCGCTGGGACCGAACTATGGGGTACACCTTC. This encodes CASSLRWDRTMGYTF.

This clone was recorded once. The chain has TRBV27 and TRBJ1-5, with D hard to call. CDR1 MNHEY and CDR2 SMNVEV come from the germline V gene (reference sequence). The CDR3 is 11 amino acids. The V gene lost 8 bases and the J gene lost 5 bases, with 7 bases spanning the gap. The CDR3 is CASGRDQPQHF. DNA of the CDR3: TGTGCCAGCGGCAGAGATCAGCCCCAGCATTTT.

This clone showed up just once. The V and J genes are TRBV10-2 and TRBJ1-2; no clear D gene. In germline, CDR1 is WSHSY, CDR2 SAAADI. CDR3 length equals 12 residues. Deletions cut 6 bases from V and 0 bases from J, with 5 bases between. This CDR3 reads CASSGANYGYTF. CDR3 nucleotide sequence: TGCGCCAGCAGCGGTGCTAACTATGGCTACACCTTC.

This clone has just a few counts. This chain links TRBV2 with TRBJ2-5; tentatively, D is TRBD1 (6 bases). Trimming left V 6 bases short and J 4 bases short, with 18 bases between. This CDR3 is 15 amino acids long. CDR1 and CDR2 (germline): SNHLY, FYNNEI. The CDR3 reads CASSQGGTRGETQYF. The CDR3 DNA sequence: TGTGCCAGCAGCCAAGGGGGAACTAGGGGAGAGACCCAGTACTTC. Full variable domain (remainder filled in from reference TRBV2 and TRBJ2-5): EPEVTQTPSHQVTQMGQEVILRCVPISNHLYFYWYRQILGQKVEFLVSFYNNEISEKSEIFDDQFSVERPDGSNFTLKIRSTKLEDSAMYFCASSQGGTRGETQYFGPGTRLLVL.

This clone was counted once. Written as DNA, the CDR3 is TGTGCCAGCAGCTCCGGACAGGGGAGAGACTATGGCTACACCTTC. The encoded protein is CASSSGQGRDYGYTF. V is TRBV5-4 and J is TRBJ1-2; 9 nucleotides match TRBD1. Looked up from germline, CDR1 is SGHNT and CDR2 is YYREEE (reference sequence). This CDR3 is built from 15 residues. The junction had 6 bases not matched to a gene; V was cut back by 3 bases and J by 3 bases. Supplemented by reference TRBV5-4 and TRBJ1-2, the full variable domain reads ETGVTQSPTHLIKTRGQQVTLRCSSQSGHNTVSWYQQALGQGPQFIFQYYREEENGRGNFPPRFSGLQFPNYSSELNVNALELDDSALYLCASSSGQGRDYGYTFGSGTRLTVV.

The J gene is TRBJ1-1, the V gene TRBV6-6; D gene ambiguous. CDR1 and CDR2 (germline): MNHNY, SVGAGI (reference sequence). V was pared by 6 bases and J by 8 bases, with 10 bases between. This CDR3 contains 11 residues. DNA for the CDR3: TGTGCCAGCAGGGAAGTAGGCGAAGCTTTCTTT. Protein sequence: CASREVGEAFF.

The rearrangement joins TRBV28 to TRBJ1-2; 12 nucleotides match TRBD1. The ends lost 6 bases at V and 8 bases at J; junction bases unmatched: 4. Germline values: CDR1 MDHEN, CDR2 SYDVKM. The CDR3 runs to 13 residues. CDR3 DNA sequence: TGTGCCAGCAGGGGACAGGGGGCGTTAGGCTACACCTTC. Protein sequence: CASRGQGALGYTF.

This chain uses TRBV5-4 with TRBJ2-4; TRBD1 aligns across 11 bases. This CDR3 region has 15 residues. Germline CDR1 and CDR2: SGHNT and YYREEE (reference sequence). V shed 4 bases and J 4 bases; nucleotides not matched to a gene: 4. The CDR3 loop is CASSVGQGDKNIQYF. CDR3 nucleotide sequence: TGTGCCAGCAGCGTGGGACAGGGGGATAAAAACATTCAGTACTTC.

This clone was observed a handful of times. V gene TRBV27 combines with J gene TRBJ1-1, with unresolved D. Germline CDR1 is MNHEY and CDR2 is SMNVEV (reference sequence). The V and J ends lost 5 bases and 1 base respectively, with 2 bases between them. There are 11 residues in the CDR3. CDR3 loop: CASSQNTEAFF. The CDR3 coding sequence is TGTGCCAGCAGTCAGAACACTGAAGCTTTCTTT.

The chain recombines TRBV7-9 with TRBJ1-4; D uncertain. Germline CDR1 reads SEHNR; CDR2 reads FQNEAQ (reference sequence). V lost 6 bases to trimming and J lost 7 bases, with 9 bases between them. This CDR3 is built from 12 residues. The CDR3 DNA sequence: TGTGCCAGCAGTTTTAGCAGTGAAAAACTGTTTTTT. Amino acid sequence: CASSFSSEKLFF. Full variable domain (remainder filled in from reference TRBV7-9 and TRBJ1-4): DTGVSQNPRHKITKRGQNVTFRCDPISEHNRLYWYRQTLGQGPEFLTYFQNEAQLEKSRLLSDRFSAERPKGSFSTLEIQRTEQGDSAMYLCASSFSSEKLFFGSGTQLSVL.

This clone occurred once. The chain uses TRBV5-4 and TRBJ1-2; D remains ambiguous. The CDR3 has 14 residues. V dropped 7 bases and J dropped 7 bases, with 20 bases sitting between them. From germline, CDR1 is SGHNT and CDR2 YYREEE (reference sequence). Written as DNA, the CDR3 is TGTGCCAGCGGGCTGGAGAAGGCGGCCTCTGGCTACACCTTC. It encodes CASGLEKAASGYTF.

CDR3 region: CAYRRRGVFNEQFF. The CDR3 nucleotides read TGTGCTTACCGGCGGCGGGGGGTCTTCAATGAGCAGTTCTTC. The V and J genes are TRBV30 and TRBJ2-1; 8 positions match TRBD2. This CDR3 contains 14 residues. Per the germline V gene, CDR1 is GTSNPN and CDR2 is SVGIG (reference sequence).

V is TRBV7-9 and J is TRBJ2-7; maybe TRBD1 (6 bases). V was clipped by 4 bases and J by 6 bases, with 19 bases between them. Germline assignment: CDR1 SEHNR and CDR2 FQNEAQ (reference sequence). The CDR3 spans 15 residues. CDR3 DNA: TGTGCCAGCAGCTATGCACAGGGAATAGATGGCGAGCAGTACTTC. Protein product: CASSYAQGIDGEQYF. Full variable domain (rest looked up from reference TRBV7-9 and TRBJ2-7): DTGVSQNPRHKITKRGQNVTFRCDPISEHNRLYWYRQTLGQGPEFLTYFQNEAQLEKSRLLSDRFSAERPKGSFSTLEIQRTEQGDSAMYLCASSYAQGIDGEQYFGPGTRLTVT.

This clone is termed medium-sized. One end of the junction fails to match germline, which may point to a read error. This chain links TRBV2 with TRBJ2-3; 7 nucleotides match TRBD1. The CDR3 consists of 15 residues. CDR1 is SNHLY and CDR2 is FYNNEI in the germline V gene. The CDR3: CASREDRAPQFTQYF. The CDR3 bases are TGTGCCAGCAGAGAAGACAGGGCCCCCCAGTTCACGCAGTATTTT.

The V gene is TRBV28, the J gene TRBJ2-4, with D unresolved. V dropped 4 bases and J dropped 2 bases, with 15 bases sitting between them. The CDR3 loop spans 16 amino acids. Germline V gene lookup returns CDR1 MDHEN and CDR2 SYDVKM. CDR3 region: CASSSHLVDSKNIQYF. The CDR3 DNA reads as TGTGCCAGCAGTTCACACCTTGTGGATTCCAAAAACATTCAGTACTTC.

This clone was seen a few times. This sequence joins TRBV4-1 and TRBJ1-2; D gene ambiguous. Trimming took 4 bases from V and 5 from J, leaving 11 bases between them. The germline gives CDR1 MGHRA, CDR2 YSYEKL. The CDR3 consists of 13 residues. The CDR3 nucleotides are TGCGCCAGCAGCCTGAACGTGGAGTATGGCTACACCTTC. The encoded protein is CASSLNVEYGYTF.